The 23 T cell receptor beta chains presented below share a single source sample, sequenced in a study of human T cells and chemical hapten exposure. MiXCR, run by TCRdb on the RACE reads, gives a single entry per CDR3 protein. The table includes 25,000 to 35,000 distinct CDR3 sequences, about 5% detected once. Time point in this sample: patch test 3, about 24 weeks after DPC sensitization. Sample treatment: therapeutic diphenylcyclopropenone sensitization with weekly scalp DPC. Source: whole blood, taken in connection with sensitization to the hapten diphenylcyclopropenone (DPC). These receptors came from a man between 25 and 39 years old with alopecia areata. Some clones in this sample may be carry-over from other donors' samples.

This clonotype came up many times. J is TRBJ2-6 and V is TRBV19; the D is unclear. V was cut by 4 bases and J by 0 bases, with 10 bases left in between. Per the germline V gene, CDR1 is LNHDA and CDR2 is SQIVND (reference sequence). The CDR3 is made up of 16 amino acids. The DNA for the CDR3 is TGTGCCAGTAGTACTCTGATTGCCTCTGGGGCCAACGTCCTGACTTTC. It specifies CASSTLIASGANVLTF.

Ten or more counts support this clonotype. The CDR3 here is CATSERLAGGLDTQYF. Here the CDR3 DNA reads TGTGCCACCAGTGAGCGACTAGCGGGGGGGCTAGATACGCAGTATTTT. The gene calls are TRBV24-1 and TRBJ2-3, with 14 bases lining up with TRBD2. The germline gives CDR1 KGHDR, CDR2 SFDVKD. V was clipped by 4 bases and J by 5 bases; unmatched bases: 4. The CDR3 extends over 16 amino acids.

The table lists this clonotype with many counts. The chain combines TRBV5-5 with TRBJ2-2; possible D gene TRBD2, 5 bases. V lost 0 bases to trimming and J lost 5 bases, with 8 bases between them. This CDR3 has 14 residues. Germline CDR1 and CDR2: SGHKS and YYEKEE (reference sequence). CDR3 sequence (DNA): TGTGCCAGCAGCTTGGAGGGAGAGACCGGGGAGCTGTTTTTT. Amino acid sequence: CASSLEGETGELFF.

This chain links TRBV12-3 or TRBV12-4 with TRBJ1-2, with D maybe TRBD1 (6 bases). The V end lost 1 base, the J end lost 4 bases, and 10 bases lay between the germline ends. The CDR3 consists of 14 residues. The CDR3 DNA sequence: TGTGCCAGCAGTTTAGTGCAGGGGACCTATGGCTACACCTTC. Protein sequence: CASSLVQGTYGYTF.

The CDR3 spells CASSTSTTDTQYF. The DNA of the CDR3 is TGTGCCAGCAGTACTTCTACCACAGATACGCAGTATTTT. The rearrangement links TRBV27 to TRBJ2-3; D uncertain. Germline-derived CDR1 and CDR2 are MNHEY and SMNVEV (reference sequence). This CDR3 comprises 13 residues. V lost 5 bases and J lost 2, with 8 bases in between.

The sample holds many counts of this clonotype. The V and J genes are TRBV13 and TRBJ1-2; 7 nucleotides match TRBD1. J was trimmed by 5 bases and V by 3 bases; bases with no gene match: 6. CDR3 size: 14 residues. Per germline, CDR1 PRHDT and CDR2 FYEKMQ (reference sequence). Written as DNA, the CDR3 is TGTGCCAGCAGCTTGTCTAGGGACAGTTATGGCTACACCTTC. This sequence encodes CASSLSRDSYGYTF. The complete variable domain, with remaining parts taken from reference TRBV13 and TRBJ1-2, reads AAGVIQSPRHLIKEKRETATLKCYPIPRHDTVYWYQQGPGQDPQFLISFYEKMQSDKGSIPDRFSAQQFSDYHSELNMSSLELGDSALYFCASSLSRDSYGYTFGSGTRLTVV.

This clonotype occurred many times. The CDR3 region has the DNA TGTGCCAGCAGCCAGAGCGCCGCCAGGGGGTATGGCTACACCTTC. It yields the protein CASSQSAARGYGYTF. V usage is TRBV3-1 and J usage is TRBJ1-2; 7 nucleotides line up with TRBD1. The CDR3 sequence is 15 residues long. V was clipped by 3 bases and J by 5 bases; unmatched bases: 9. The germline gives CDR1 LGHDT, CDR2 YNNKEL (reference sequence). The full variable domain, in which reference TRBV3-1 and TRBJ1-2 provide the parts outside the CDR3, is DTAVSQTPKYLVTQMGNDKSIKCEQNLGHDTMYWYKQDSKKFLKIMFSYNNKELIINETVPNRFSPKSPDKAHLNLHINSLELGDSAVYFCASSQSAARGYGYTFGSGTRLTVV.

This clonotype was detected only a few times. The rearrangement joins TRBV9 to TRBJ2-3; D is perhaps TRBD1 or TRBD2 (6 bases each). Germline V gives CDR1 SGDLS, CDR2 YYNGEE. This CDR3 has 16 residues. V was clipped by 2 bases and J by 2 bases, with 15 bases between them. The CDR3 DNA reads as TGTGCCAGCAGCGTGGGGGGCAGGGGCCCCACAGATACGCAGTATTTT. Translation: CASSVGGRGPTDTQYF. The entire variable domain, with the rest obtained from reference TRBV9 and TRBJ2-3, is as follows: DSGVTQTPKHLITATGQRVTLRCSPRSGDLSVYWYQQSLDQGLQFLIQYYNGEERAKGNILERFSAQQFPDLHSELNLSSLELGDSALYFCASSVGGRGPTDTQYFGPGTRLTVL.

This clonotype was detected many times. The V and J genes are TRBV4-2 and TRBJ1-2, with 8 bases lining up with TRBD1. The CDR3 has 16 residues. Germline loops: CDR1 LGHNA, CDR2 YNFKEQ. With V trimmed by 2 bases and J by 2 bases, 7 bases remained unmatched. The CDR3 loop is CASSQPLRQGNYGYTF. CDR3 sequence (DNA): TGTGCCAGCAGCCAACCCCTGCGACAGGGGAACTATGGCTACACCTTC.

This clonotype was observed many times. V and J are TRBV25-1 and TRBJ1-3; 7 positions match TRBD1. This CDR3 region has 16 residues. The J segment lost 3 bases and the V segment lost 0 bases, leaving 5 bases of the junction unmatched. From germline, CDR1 is MGHDK and CDR2 SYGVNS. The CDR3 region has the DNA TGTGCCAGCAGTGAATATGTGACAGGGAGTGGAAACACCATATATTTT. Its translation is CASSEYVTGSGNTIYF.

This clonotype occurred many times. This chain connects TRBV13 to TRBJ2-3; the D is unclear. Germline V CDR1 and CDR2: PRHDT, FYEKMQ (reference sequence). Trimming removed 1 base from V and 0 bases from J, with 5 bases in between. CDR3 length: 14 amino acids. The CDR3 DNA is TGTGCCAGCAGCTTAGCGGGTAGCACAGATACGCAGTATTTT. Translation gives CASSLAGSTDTQYF.

This clonotype has a count of ten or more. The V gene is TRBV18, the J gene TRBJ1-2, with 10 bases matching TRBD1. V was pared by 3 bases and J by 0 bases, with 7 bases of the junction left unmatched. The CDR3 has 17 residues. Germline CDR1 is KGHSH and CDR2 is LQKENI. The CDR3 loop reads CASSPGTGDSSNYGYTF. The CDR3 DNA sequence: TGTGCCAGCTCACCGGGGACAGGGGATTCCTCTAACTATGGCTACACCTTC.

This clonotype showed up many times. The V call is TRBV4-1, the J call TRBJ2-2; 7 nucleotides align to TRBD2. The CDR3 runs 16 residues. The V gene's germline CDR1 is MGHRA and CDR2 YSYEKL. V was clipped by 3 bases and J by 1 base; unmatched bases: 5. The CDR3: CASSQAGTMNTGELFF. CDR3 DNA sequence: TGCGCCAGCAGCCAGGCCGGGACTATGAACACCGGGGAGCTGTTTTTT.

This clonotype was seen a handful of times. This chain uses TRBV7-2 with TRBJ2-1; D unresolved. CDR3 size: 12 residues. The V end lost 6 bases, the J end lost 7 bases, and 10 bases lay between the germline ends. Germline lookup yields CDR1 SGHTA and CDR2 FQGNSA. The DNA for the CDR3 is TGTGCCAGCAGTCCGGACGTGAATGAGCAGTTCTTC. Encoded protein: CASSPDVNEQFF.

This clonotype is medium-sized within its sample. The V call is TRBV7-9, the J call TRBJ2-3, with D possibly TRBD2 on 6 matching bases. CDR3 length: 16 amino acids. Trimming stripped 3 bases from V and 2 bases from J, with 15 bases between. The germline gives CDR1 SEHNR, CDR2 FQNEAQ (reference sequence). The CDR3 nucleotides read TGTGCCAGCAGCTTGGACTACCCACCTGACACAGATACGCAGTATTTT. This gives the protein CASSLDYPPDTDTQYF.

This clonotype was found many times. The chain employs TRBV12-3 or TRBV12-4 and TRBJ1-1; tentative D call: TRBD1 (5 bases). The CDR3 extends over 16 amino acids. V was pared by 1 base and J by 1 base, with 13 bases between. As DNA, the CDR3 is TGTGCCAGCAGTTTAGTGGCAGGGAAGCGGAACACTGAAGCTTTCTTT. Amino acids: CASSLVAGKRNTEAFF.

This clonotype was recorded many times. This chain links TRBV20-1 with TRBJ2-5, with 7 bases aligning to TRBD2. The CDR3 has 17 amino acids. Trimming cost V 0 bases and J 5 bases; bases outside gene matches: 15. Germline loops: CDR1 DFQATT, CDR2 SNEGSKA (reference sequence). CDR3 sequence (DNA): TGCAGTGCTAGAGATCTGGCGCCAAGGCGGGAGAGTGAGACCCAGTACTTC. It codes for CSARDLAPRRESETQYF.

This clonotype was counted at least ten times. The chain is built from TRBV29-1 and TRBJ2-7; TRBD1 matches 9 bases. Losses at the gene ends were 4 bases for V and 1 base for J; bases not matched to a gene: 2. The germline gives CDR1 SQVTM, CDR2 ANQGSEA. This CDR3 contains 13 residues. The CDR3 nucleotides are TGCAGCGTTGGGGGACAGGGATCCTACGAGCAGTACTTC. It codes for CSVGGQGSYEQYF.

This clonotype has at least ten counts. The chain couples TRBV27 to TRBJ2-1; D gene uncertain. The V gene's germline CDR1 is MNHEY and CDR2 SMNVEV (reference sequence). Trimming left V 5 bases short and J 2 bases short, with 10 bases between. This CDR3 has 14 residues. CDR3 bases: TGTGCCAGCAGTCCCCCATGGCCCTACAATGAGCAGTTCTTC. Amino acids: CASSPPWPYNEQFF.

This clonotype occurred many times. V usage is TRBV13 and J usage is TRBJ2-4; 8 nucleotides agree with TRBD2. CDR3 length: 18 amino acids. The junction had 10 bases not matched to a gene; V was cut back by 3 bases and J by 0 bases. Germline V gene data show CDR1 as PRHDT and CDR2 as FYEKMQ (reference sequence). The CDR3 coding sequence is TGTGCCAGCAGCTTTGAGGCGGGGGGCTTGGGAGCCAAAAACATTCAGTACTTC. Translated: CASSFEAGGLGAKNIQYF.

This clonotype has at least ten counts. The chain joins TRBV12-3 or TRBV12-4 to TRBJ1-5; D is uncertain. Trimming removed 7 bases from V and 4 bases from J, with 11 bases in between. The CDR3 length is 13 residues. The chain's CDR3 is CASNWESNQPQHF. CDR3 bases: TGTGCCAGCAATTGGGAATCAAATCAGCCCCAGCATTTT.

The sample holds many counts of this clonotype. The V gene is TRBV18, the J gene TRBJ2-5; D not certain. CDR1 and CDR2 from the germline V gene are KGHSH and LQKENI. CDR3 size: 12 residues. The V and J ends lost 1 base and 3 bases respectively, with 3 bases between them. In nucleotides, the CDR3 is TGTGCCAGCTCACCACTGAAAGAGACCCAGTACTTC. Its translation: CASSPLKETQYF.

The table lists this clonotype with many counts. The V gene is TRBV20-1, the J gene TRBJ1-2; D gene unclear. Trimming cost V 3 bases and J 2 bases, with 7 bases left between them. This CDR3 has 12 amino acids. Per the germline V gene, CDR1 is DFQATT and CDR2 is SNEGSKA (reference sequence). The CDR3 region has the DNA TGCAGTGCTAGGTCGGGAAACTATGGCTACACCTTC. This gives the protein CSARSGNYGYTF.